This T cell receptor (beta chain) was captured in a study of shared clonotypes between healthy human individuals. In the study overall: Donor composition was two women and three men, aged 18 to 49.

Overall study results and limits: An effect of sequencing depth on clonotype sharing among donors was expected.

Worth noting for this clone: As yet, its antigen is unknown.

Some clones are missing from TCRdb's copy, which holds only in-frame ones; the method was immunoSEQ multiplex PCR. This table holds roughly 1.5 million clones, around 98% found once. The TCR comes from a man aged 25 to 45 in good health. What was sequenced was naive CD4+ T cells sorted from blood. Subset reported: CD45RA+ positively selected.

CDR3 amino acids: CASTRAASGSSEQFF. The CDR3 nucleotides are TGTGCCAGCACCAGAGCGGCTAGCGGGAGTAGTGAGCAGTTCTTC. This chain links TRBV6-1 with TRBJ2-1; 10 bases match TRBD2. The germline V gene encodes CDR1 MNHNS and CDR2 SASEGT. V trimming: 7 bases; J trimming: 9 bases; junction bases outside the gene matches: 12. The CDR3 has 15 amino acids.